The clone carrying this T cell receptor (beta chain) was counted a few times. Germline V gives CDR1 ENHRY, CDR2 SYGVKD. The CDR3 extends over 14 amino acids. Trimming left V 6 bases short and J 6 bases short, with 18 bases between. The record originates from a study of CD8 T cells in ankylosing spondylitis. TCRdb fed the 5' RACE reads into MiXCR, producing one record per CDR3 protein. The profile shows about 160,000 distinct CDR3 sequences, approximately 9.9% of them singletons. The receptor's source is a female donor with ankylosing spondylitis or in good health (not recorded which). Sequences were obtained from blood, either unsorted or a sorted T cell fraction (not recorded which). The chain links TRBV10-3 to TRBJ2-7; tentatively, D is TRBD1 (6 bases). The CDR3 sequence is CAISQRTAQGEQYF. The CDR3 DNA reads as TGTGCCATCAGCCAGCGGACAGCGCAGGGCGAGCAGTACTTC.